Following are 5 T cell receptor beta chains from one sample sequenced in a study of blood T cell repertoires in COVID-19. This table comes from immunoSEQ multiplex PCR, and its TCRdb copy is limited to in-frame clones, with some not included. The data contain 230,000 or so clones, roughly 88% of them singletons. Input material: PBMCs or T cells enriched from blood (not recorded which). The receptors were sampled from a woman aged 40 to 55 with acute COVID-19.

The gene calls are TRBV13 and TRBJ2-7; a possible D gene is TRBD1 (6 bases). The CDR3 sequence is 14 residues long. Trimming cost V 6 bases and J 3 bases, with 15 bases left between them. Germline lookup yields CDR1 PRHDT and CDR2 FYEKMQ (reference sequence). CDR3 sequence: CASRRRTGSYEQYF. CDR3 DNA: TGTGCCAGCAGACGACGAACAGGGAGCTACGAGCAGTACTTC. Full variable domain (remainder filled in from reference TRBV13 and TRBJ2-7): AAGVIQSPRHLIKEKRETATLKCYPIPRHDTVYWYQQGPGQDPQFLISFYEKMQSDKGSIPDRFSAQQFSDYHSELNMSSLELGDSALYFCASRRRTGSYEQYFGPGTRLTVT.

The genes are TRBV29-1 and TRBJ1-5; perhaps TRBD1 as D (6 bases). Trimming took off 6 bases at V and 1 base at J, with 13 bases between the two ends. CDR1 and CDR2 from the germline V gene are SQVTM and ANQGSEA. The CDR3 runs 14 residues. The CDR3 protein is CSVAQGMSNQPQHF. DNA for the CDR3: TGCAGCGTCGCACAGGGAATGAGCAATCAGCCCCAGCATTTT. The whole variable domain, remainder taken from reference TRBV29-1 and TRBJ1-5, is SAVISQKPSRDICQRGTSLTIQCQVDSQVTMMFWYRQQPGQSLTLIATANQGSEATYESGFVIDKFPISRPNLTFSTLTVSNMSPEDSSIYLCSVAQGMSNQPQHFGDGTRLSIL.

This sequence joins TRBV7-8 and TRBJ2-1; 7 bases fit TRBD2. The CDR3 sequence is 15 residues long. Trimming removed 0 bases from V and 5 bases from J; junction bases left unmatched: 4. The germline V gene encodes CDR1 SGHVS and CDR2 FQNEAQ. CDR3 loop: CASSLAWAGDNEQFF. The CDR3 coding sequence is TGTGCCAGCAGCTTAGCCTGGGCGGGAGACAATGAGCAGTTCTTC.

This chain links TRBV11-3 with TRBJ1-5, with D perhaps TRBD1 (5 bases). Germline V gives CDR1 SGHNT, CDR2 YENEEA. The CDR3 has 15 amino acids. Trimming removed 0 bases at V and 7 bases at J, with 13 bases between. CDR3: CASSLDSLEGQPQHF. CDR3 in DNA: TGTGCCAGCAGCTTAGATAGTCTGGAGGGGCAGCCCCAGCATTTT.

This chain joins TRBV11-2 and TRBJ1-3; D unresolved. Germline V gene data show CDR1 as SGHAT and CDR2 as FQNNGV. The V end lost 0 bases, the J end lost 8 bases, and 20 bases lay between the germline ends. CDR3 length: 17 residues. The DNA for the CDR3 is TGTGCCAGCAGCTTAGAGCTCATCGGGTCCGGCGGCGACACCATATATTTT. It is translated as CASSLELIGSGGDTIYF.